These 20 T cell receptor beta chains were all obtained from the same sample, sequenced in a study of technical replicates of blood from several donors. Some clones are missing from TCRdb's copy, which holds only in-frame ones; the method was immunoSEQ multiplex PCR. Of some 64,000 clones listed, 80% to 95% are singletons. The sequencing input was PBMCs. Every receptor here comes from a human donor in good health. Some clones in this sample may be carry-over from other donors' samples.

This chain links TRBV7-9 with TRBJ2-1; 8 bases agree with TRBD1. This CDR3 contains 15 residues. From germline, CDR1 is SEHNR and CDR2 FQNEAQ (reference sequence). With V trimmed by 5 bases and J by 8 bases, 11 bases remained unmatched. The CDR3 bases are TGTGCCAGCAGCGCGGGACAGGTTACTTGGGATGAGCAGTTCTTC. This encodes CASSAGQVTWDEQFF. Together with reference TRBV7-9 and TRBJ2-1, the CDR3 gives the full variable domain: DTGVSQNPRHKITKRGQNVTFRCDPISEHNRLYWYRQTLGQGPEFLTYFQNEAQLEKSRLLSDRFSAERPKGSFSTLEIQRTEQGDSAMYLCASSAGQVTWDEQFFGPGTRLTVL.

This chain links TRBV5-1 with TRBJ1-2, with TRBD1 matching over 9 bases. The CDR3 is 15 residues long. From germline, CDR1 is SGHRS and CDR2 YFSETQ. V shed 0 bases, J shed 4 bases, and the junction held 4 bases outside the gene matches. The chain's CDR3 is CASSLVGQGAYGYTF. The DNA for the CDR3 is TGCGCCAGCAGCTTGGTGGGACAGGGTGCCTATGGCTACACCTTC.

This chain joins TRBV7-9 and TRBJ2-7; TRBD1 aligns across 11 bases. This CDR3 comprises 17 residues. Germline lookup yields CDR1 SEHNR and CDR2 FQNEAQ (reference sequence). Trimming removed 2 bases from V and 3 bases from J; junction bases left unmatched: 9. The CDR3: CASSLPGTGGLSYEQYF. As DNA, the CDR3 is TGTGCCAGCAGCTTACCCGGGACAGGGGGATTAAGCTACGAGCAGTACTTC.

The chain is built from TRBV11-2 and TRBJ2-7; TRBD2 aligns across 13 bases. CDR3 size: 16 residues. Germline V gene lookup returns CDR1 SGHAT and CDR2 FQNNGV. V trimming: 5 bases; J trimming: 2 bases; junction bases outside the gene matches: 6. Here the CDR3 reads CASSAPLAGGPYEQYF. The CDR3 DNA follows: TGTGCCAGCAGCGCCCCACTAGCGGGAGGGCCCTACGAGCAGTACTTC. Variable domain in full (rest from reference TRBV11-2 and TRBJ2-7): EAGVAQSPRYKIIEKRQSVAFWCNPISGHATLYWYQQILGQGPKLLIQFQNNGVVDDSQLPKDRFSAERLKGVDSTLKIQPAKLEDSAVYLCASSAPLAGGPYEQYFGPGTRLTVT.

V is TRBV7-3 and J is TRBJ2-2, with D uncertain. V lost 1 base to trimming and J lost 6 bases, with 6 bases between them. The germline CDR1 and CDR2 sequences are SGHTA and FQGTGA. This CDR3 comprises 13 residues. CDR3 protein: CASSLISAGELFF. CDR3 nucleotide sequence: TGTGCCAGCAGCTTAATATCGGCCGGGGAGCTGTTTTTT.

The chain is built from TRBV5-1 and TRBJ1-6, with no clear D. Looked up from germline, CDR1 is SGHRS and CDR2 is YFSETQ. V lost 5 bases to trimming and J lost 8 bases, with 17 bases between them. The CDR3 runs 15 residues. The DNA for the CDR3 is TGCGCCAGCAGGCCTTTTGTTAGTCGGGATTCACCCCTCCACTTT. It specifies CASRPFVSRDSPLHF.

The CDR3, as DNA: TGTGCCAGCAGCGTTCTAGCGGGAGAGACCTACGAGCAGTACTTC. The encoded protein is CASSVLAGETYEQYF. The J gene is TRBJ2-7, the V gene TRBV9, with 10 bases aligning to TRBD2. CDR3 length equals 15 residues. The trim removed 2 bases at V and 2 bases at J, leaving 4 bases unmatched. Germline CDR1 reads SGDLS; CDR2 reads YYNGEE.

The CDR3 region has the DNA TGTGCCAGCTCGGCCGGGACACCGTATAGCAATCAGCCCCAGCATTTT. It codes for CASSAGTPYSNQPQHF. The V call is TRBV18, the J call TRBJ1-5; tentatively, D is TRBD1 (6 bases). The CDR3 totals 16 residues. V was clipped by 6 bases and J by 0 bases, with 15 bases between them. Germline values: CDR1 KGHSH, CDR2 LQKENI.

The chain employs TRBV19 and TRBJ1-5; D is ambiguous. CDR1 and CDR2 (germline): LNHDA, SQIVND (reference sequence). V was pared by 11 bases and J by 0 bases, with 8 bases between. The CDR3 consists of 12 residues. CDR3: CAGGFSNQPQHF. Here the CDR3 DNA reads TGTGCCGGAGGATTTAGCAATCAGCCCCAGCATTTT.

This chain connects TRBV15 to TRBJ2-7; possibly TRBD1 for D (6 bases). V dropped 6 bases and J dropped 4 bases, with 16 bases sitting between them. Germline CDR1 LNHNV, CDR2 YYDKDF (reference sequence). The CDR3 loop spans 14 amino acids. The CDR3 region is CATRGAGAKYEQYF. CDR3 DNA sequence: TGTGCCACCAGGGGGGCAGGGGCGAAATACGAGCAGTACTTC.

This clone was found once. This chain connects TRBV10-3 to TRBJ1-5, with D tentatively TRBD1 (5 bases). The germline V gene has CDR1 ENHRY and CDR2 SYGVKD. This CDR3 contains 15 residues. The germline V and J ends were trimmed by 5 bases and 7 bases, with 18 bases remaining between them. CDR3 DNA sequence: TGTGCCATCAGTCCCACGGGGGACGGGGGACAGCCCCAGCATTTT. As protein: CAISPTGDGGQPQHF.

V gene TRBV19 combines with J gene TRBJ2-7; possible D gene TRBD2, 5 bases. The CDR3 length is 14 residues. Trimming cost V 6 bases and J 2 bases, with 14 bases left between them. In germline, CDR1 is LNHDA, CDR2 SQIVND (reference sequence). In DNA form, the CDR3 reads TGTGCCAGTAGCGCCCCCGGACTTACCTACGAGCAGTACTTC. This sequence encodes CASSAPGLTYEQYF.

V is TRBV28 and J is TRBJ2-7; 11 nucleotides align to TRBD1. Trimming cost V 4 bases and J 4 bases; bases outside gene matches: 3. The CDR3 contains 14 residues. Germline CDR1 MDHEN, CDR2 SYDVKM. The CDR3 protein is CASSWTGGGYEQYF. CDR3 sequence (DNA): TGTGCCAGCAGTTGGACAGGGGGCGGATACGAGCAGTACTTC.

The chain recombines TRBV19 with TRBJ2-4; possible D gene TRBD2, 5 bases. The CDR3 sequence is 17 residues long. Germline CDR1 LNHDA, CDR2 SQIVND (reference sequence). V dropped 1 base and J dropped 3 bases, with 16 bases sitting between them. CDR3 sequence reads: CASSIGAGDLDKNIQYF. The DNA of the CDR3 is TGTGCCAGTAGTATAGGCGCCGGGGATTTGGACAAAAACATTCAGTACTTC. Based on the CDR3 plus reference TRBV19 and TRBJ2-4, the full variable domain is DGGITQSPKYLFRKEGQNVTLSCEQNLNHDAMYWYRQDPGQGLRLIYYSQIVNDFQKGDIAEGYSVSREKKESFPLTVTSAQKNPTAFYLCASSIGAGDLDKNIQYFGAGTRLSVL.

The CDR3 region has the DNA TGTGCCAGCAGCGTAGGTCCCAGCGGGATGAGGGAGCAGTACTTC. Translation gives CASSVGPSGMREQYF. This chain connects TRBV9 to TRBJ2-7; 7 bases map to TRBD2. The CDR3 spans 15 residues. V shed 0 bases and J 7 bases; nucleotides not matched to a gene: 10. Germline-derived CDR1 and CDR2 are SGDLS and YYNGEE.

This rearrangement joins TRBV6-1 to TRBJ2-7; TRBD1 is a possible D gene (5 bases). The CDR3 runs 12 residues. V lost 7 bases and J 2 bases, leaving 9 bases between the germline ends. Germline assignment: CDR1 MNHNS and CDR2 SASEGT. The CDR3 DNA is TGTGCCAGCAAACGACAGACCTACGAGCAGTACTTC. This gives the protein CASKRQTYEQYF.

CDR3 loop: CASKAANYGYTF. The DNA for the CDR3 is TGTGCCAGCAAGGCGGCTAACTATGGCTACACCTTC. V usage is TRBV6-5 and J usage is TRBJ1-2; no definite D call. Germline CDR1 MNHEY, CDR2 SVGAGI. The V gene lost 7 bases and the J gene lost 0 bases, with 6 bases spanning the gap. CDR3 length: 12 residues.

The count of this clone is one. The DNA of the CDR3 is TGTGCCAGCAGTCCCGGTGGGGCAGTGGATACGCAGTATTTT. Amino acid sequence: CASSPGGAVDTQYF. V usage is TRBV27 and J usage is TRBJ2-3; TRBD1 might be the D (5 bases). Trimming stripped 5 bases from V and 6 bases from J, with 15 bases between. The V gene's germline CDR1 is MNHEY and CDR2 SMNVEV (reference sequence). CDR3 length: 14 residues.

This chain joins TRBV9 and TRBJ2-5, with D perhaps matching TRBD2 (7 bases). The CDR3 runs 18 residues. V gave up 4 bases and J gave up 1 base, with 23 bases separating them. Germline V lookup: CDR1 SGDLS, CDR2 YYNGEE. The CDR3 DNA sequence: TGTGCCAGCAGCCCGAGGCAGTGGGAGAGGGGGGGCCAAGAGACCCAGTACTTC. As protein: CASSPRQWERGGQETQYF. The whole variable domain, filled in from reference TRBV9 and TRBJ2-5, reads DSGVTQTPKHLITATGQRVTLRCSPRSGDLSVYWYQQSLDQGLQFLIQYYNGEERAKGNILERFSAQQFPDLHSELNLSSLELGDSALYFCASSPRQWERGGQETQYFGPGTRLLVL.

The chain couples TRBV21-1 to TRBJ2-1; TRBD1 is the table's D call, not checked against the DNA. TRBV21-1 is a pseudogene. CDR3 length: 13 residues. CDR3: CASILQGAREQFF. The CDR3, as DNA: TGTGCCAGCATACTACAGGGGGCCAGGGAGCAGTTCTTC.